A selection of T cell receptor beta chains follows, all from one sample in a study of T-cell memory formation after mild COVID-19. TCRdb re-called the 5' RACE reads with MiXCR, one entry per CDR3 protein. Of under 300,000 distinct CDR3 sequences in the sample, 8% to 9% were seen once. Material for sequencing was PBMCs or a T cell subset sorted from them (not recorded which). The receptors were sampled from a man younger than 30 who had mild COVID-19 (a few samples of this study predate the infection). Cell type and time point are not known. CDR3s leave out the opening cysteine and the closing phenylalanine or tryptophan.

SASYGAEGELF TRBV20-1
ASSQDPGQGQIYGYT TRBV4-2
AISESGGGNEQF TRBV10-3
ASSPRGRFYSYNEQF TRBV3-1
ASSIRETQY TRBV6-2/TRBV6-3
ASSMTGNGEKLF TRBV3-1
ASSYSTQYEQY TRBV6-5
ATGDRLNTEAF TRBV24-1
ASSPKTSGSGNEQF TRBV5-1
ASSPAAGWEQY TRBV7-2
SAGENYGYT TRBV20-1
ASSPHHTGTNTEAF TRBV6-2/TRBV6-3
ASSLWGSRSTDTQY TRBV7-9
ASSRTLAKNIQY TRBV9
ASSPTDRTEKLF TRBV6-6
ASSQAVLTGVNIQY TRBV4-1
AISEWKGEQF TRBV10-3
ASSPRYGSSTDTQY TRBV4-1
ASSLGGRAGANVLT TRBV28
AWSGRVPGANVLT TRBV30
ASSELVETQY TRBV6-1
ASSESGIGNQPQH TRBV25-1
ATQFSGGRYNEQF TRBV6-5
ASSYDKIRTGELF TRBV6-5